Listed below are T cell receptor beta chains from one sample, sequenced in a study of blood T cell repertoires in COVID-19. This table comes from immunoSEQ multiplex PCR, and its TCRdb copy is limited to in-frame clones, with some not included. This sample yields approximately 52,000 clones, of which more than 85% are seen a single time; approximately 3% belongs to the top ten. The sequencing sample was made of peripheral blood. The receptors stem from a man between 50 and 59 years old with acute or convalescent COVID-19. Each CDR3 is given with its conserved first and last residue. The D gene is left open where the match is weak. Not every row has a clone size; where given, it reads once, few, many or a size class.

D gene,J gene,V gene,clone size,CDR3 DNA,CDR3 protein
NA,TRBJ2-3,TRBV24-1,NA,TGTGCCACCAGTGATTCTCCCCCGGGCGGGGATACGCAGTATTTT,CATSDSPPGGDTQYF
NA,TRBJ1-3,TRBV6-1,NA,TGTGCTAGCAGTGAAGTTGGCGGGTTGGGCTCTGGAAACACCATATATTTT,CASSEVGGLGSGNTIYF
NA,TRBJ2-1,TRBV19,NA,TGTGCCAGTAGAGGCGGGGCCTTCAATGAGCAGTTCTTC,CASRGGAFNEQFF
TRBD1,TRBJ1-2,TRBV6-4,NA,TGTGCCAGCAGCCCGACCTCCGGGACAGGGACCAACTATGGCTACACCTTC,CASSPTSGTGTNYGYTF
TRBD2,TRBJ2-7,TRBV12-3/TRBV12-4,NA,TGTGCCAGCAGACTAGCGGGGGGGAAAGAGCAGTACTTC,CASRLAGGKEQYF
NA,TRBJ1-6,TRBV7-2,once,TGTGCCAGCAGCTCCCGGGTCCTAAATTCACCCCTCCACTTT,CASSSRVLNSPLHF
TRBD2,TRBJ2-3,TRBV9,once,TGTGCCAGCAGCGTTATAGCGGGGGGACGCACAGATACGCAGTATTTT,CASSVIAGGRTDTQYF
TRBD1,TRBJ2-7,TRBV18,NA,TGTGCCAGCTCTGTGGTCGCAGGGGGCGAGCAGTACTTC,CASSVVAGGEQYF
NA,TRBJ2-5,TRBV11-2,NA,TGTGCCAGCAGCGCCACCCGGACTTACCGCTGGGAGACCCAGTACTTC,CASSATRTYRWETQYF
NA,TRBJ1-2,TRBV3-1/TRBV3-2,NA,TGTGCCAGCAGCCTTGGGAGTTACAATTATGGCTACACCTTC,CASSLGSYNYGYTF
NA,TRBJ2-7,TRBV30,NA,TGTGCCTGGAGCCGGTGGAGCTACGAGCAGTACTTC,CAWSRWSYEQYF
TRBD2,TRBJ2-2,TRBV6-5,NA,TGTGCCAGCAGTTCCGGGACTAGCGGGGGGACCGGGGAGCTGTTTTTT,CASSSGTSGGTGELFF
NA,TRBJ2-5,TRBV5-1,once,TGCGCCAGCCGGGTTGAGGAAGGGAGAGAGACCCAGTACTTC,CASRVEEGRETQYF
TRBD1,TRBJ1-2,TRBV7-3,NA,TGTGCCAGCAGCCCCGGACAGGTGGCCTATGGCTACACCTTC,CASSPGQVAYGYTF
TRBD1,TRBJ1-1,TRBV5-1,NA,TGCGCCAGCCGAGGACAACAGGGGTCGAACACTGAAGCTTTCTTT,CASRGQQGSNTEAFF
NA,TRBJ2-5,TRBV11-3,NA,TGTGCCAGCAGCTTATCGGTGATGGGGCACCCCCAGACCAAAGAGACCCAGTACTTC,CASSLSVMGHPQTKETQYF
TRBD2,TRBJ2-1,TRBV11-3,NA,TGTGCCAGCAGCTTAGATCCTAGCGGGGGGTACAATGAGCAGTTCTTC,CASSLDPSGGYNEQFF
NA,TRBJ1-1,TRBV10-3,once,TGTGCCAGTATGCGGGGCGAGAAAATGAACACTGAAGCTTTCTTT,CASMRGEKMNTEAFF
TRBD1,TRBJ1-2,TRBV2,NA,TGTGCCAGCAGGGGACAGGGGCCTAACTATGGCTACACCTTC,CASRGQGPNYGYTF
TRBD2,TRBJ2-3,TRBV5-1,NA,TGCGCCAGCAGCCTTTTGAGCGGGGGGTCAGATACGCAGTATTTT,CASSLLSGGSDTQYF
TRBD1,TRBJ1-1,TRBV4-1,NA,TGCGCCAGCAGCCAATCCGGGACAGGGGGCGTCGGAACTGAAGCTTTCTTT,CASSQSGTGGVGTEAFF
NA,TRBJ2-3,TRBV20-1,once,TGCAGTGCTAGTCTAGATCTCGCAGCTGGGACGCAGTATTTT,CSASLDLAAGTQYF
TRBD1,TRBJ2-1,TRBV18,NA,TGTGCCAGCTCACCTGCCCAGGGGGCGTACAATGAGCAGTTCTTC,CASSPAQGAYNEQFF
NA,TRBJ2-7,TRBV2,NA,TGTGCCAGCGGGACTCGGGCGAGGGAGCAGTACTTC,CASGTRAREQYF
NA,TRBJ2-7,TRBV4-2,NA,TGTGCCAGCAGCCAAGATCCGGACACCTCGTCCGAGCAGTACTTC,CASSQDPDTSSEQYF
NA,TRBJ1-1,TRBV4-1,NA,TGCGCCAGCAGCCAAGAAGAGGGAACAGCTAACACTGAAGCTTTCTTT,CASSQEEGTANTEAFF
NA,TRBJ2-5,TRBV15,NA,TGTGCCACCAGCAGGCTCGAGAGGGCGAAGACCCAGTACTTC,CATSRLERAKTQYF
TRBD2,TRBJ2-1,TRBV11-2,NA,TGTGCCAGCAGCTTAGTAGCGGGGACTAATTCCTACAATGAGCAGTTCTTC,CASSLVAGTNSYNEQFF
NA,TRBJ2-7,TRBV18,NA,TGTGCCAGCTCACCACCGACAGTTTACTACGAGCAGTACTTC,CASSPPTVYYEQYF
TRBD1,TRBJ1-2,TRBV19,NA,TGTGCCAGTAGTAGAGGACAGGGGAGGGGCTACACCTTC,CASSRGQGRGYTF
NA,TRBJ1-1,TRBV7-2,NA,TGTGCCAGCAGCTTTTGGAGAAGAGTGGACACTGAAGCTTTCTTT,CASSFWRRVDTEAFF
NA,TRBJ2-7,TRBV6-5,NA,TGTGCCAGCAGTCCCAACTACGAGCAGTACTTC,CASSPNYEQYF
NA,TRBJ2-7,TRBV2,NA,TGTGCCAGCAGGAGGGAAGCCGAGCAGTACTTC,CASRREAEQYF
NA,TRBJ2-2,TRBV7-9,NA,TGTGCCAGCAGCTTGAGGCTTGCGAACACCGGGGAGCTGTTTTTT,CASSLRLANTGELFF
NA,TRBJ2-7,TRBV3-1/TRBV3-2,NA,TGTGCCAGCAGCCAAGATAACAGGGCCTACGAGCAGTACTTC,CASSQDNRAYEQYF
TRBD2,TRBJ2-3,TRBV19,NA,TGTGCCAGTAGTATAGTAGCGGGGGGTTCCACAGATACGCAGTATTTT,CASSIVAGGSTDTQYF
NA,TRBJ1-4,TRBV24-1,NA,TGTGCCACCAGTGATGGGACAAATGAAAAACTGTTTTTT,CATSDGTNEKLFF
NA,TRBJ1-1,TRBV7-9,few,TGTGCCAGCAGGCCAGGGCTGAACACTGAAGCTTTCTTT,CASRPGLNTEAFF
TRBD1,TRBJ1-2,TRBV19,once,TGTGCCAGTAGTAGGGGCCGGGACAGGGGGCTCGGCTACACCTTC,CASSRGRDRGLGYTF
NA,TRBJ2-2,TRBV2,NA,TGTGCCAGCACCGGGATGTCCGCGAACACCGGGGAGCTGTTTTTT,CASTGMSANTGELFF
NA,TRBJ2-5,TRBV5-1,NA,TGCGCCAGCTGGCTAGCCAACCAAGAGACCCAGTACTTC,CASWLANQETQYF
TRBD1,TRBJ2-2,TRBV2,once,TGTGCCAGCAGTGAAGGCAGGGGACAGGGGGTTTTAACCGGGGAGCTGTTTTTT,CASSEGRGQGVLTGELFF
NA,TRBJ2-5,TRBV5-1,NA,TGCGCCAGCAGCTTGGCGGTTCACCAAGAGACCCAGTACTTC,CASSLAVHQETQYF
TRBD1,TRBJ2-7,TRBV9,NA,TGTGCCAGCAGCGTCGACAGGGCCCCCTACGAGCAGTACTTC,CASSVDRAPYEQYF
NA,TRBJ1-2,TRBV7-8,NA,TGTGCCAGCAGCCTAAGGACAGCGGACTATGGCTACACCTTC,CASSLRTADYGYTF
NA,TRBJ2-1,TRBV6-2/TRBV6-3,once,TGTGCCAGCAGTACGGGACTTTTTGAGCAGTTCTTC,CASSTGLFEQFF